The clone carrying this TCR beta chain was detected only a few times. The CDR3 extends over 14 amino acids. Germline loops: CDR1 MRHNA, CDR2 SNTAGT. V gave up 4 bases and J gave up 0 bases, with 9 bases separating them. Sampled while nominally healthy, donors likely had unrecorded immune exposures. This PCR relied on a set of 60 Vbeta primers and 13 Jbeta primers. Using immunoSEQ multiplex PCR, the repertoire was profiled, and TCRdb retains in-frame clones only, with some absent. Among some 180,000 clones listed, around 75% were seen once. This entry comes from a study of cytomegalovirus exposure and HLA in healthy donors.

This TCR was sampled from a male donor in good health and CMV-seronegative. Source material: PBMCs. The V gene is TRBV6-4, the J gene TRBJ1-1; D gene unclear. The CDR3 loop is CASSATAMNTEAFF. Here the CDR3 DNA reads TGTGCCAGCAGTGCCACAGCCATGAACACTGAAGCTTTCTTT.